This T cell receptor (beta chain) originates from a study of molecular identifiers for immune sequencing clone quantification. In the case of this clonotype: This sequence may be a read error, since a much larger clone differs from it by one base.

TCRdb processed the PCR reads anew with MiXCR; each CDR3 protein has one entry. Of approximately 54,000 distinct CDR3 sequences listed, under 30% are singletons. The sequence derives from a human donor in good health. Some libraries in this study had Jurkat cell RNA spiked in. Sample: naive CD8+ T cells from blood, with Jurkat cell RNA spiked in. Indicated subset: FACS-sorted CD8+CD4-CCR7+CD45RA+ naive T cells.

This chain's CDR3 is CASSSGQNTEELFF. CDR3 coding DNA: TGTGCCAGCAGCTCCGGACAGAACACCGAGGAGCTGTTTTTT. The V and J genes are TRBV7-9 and TRBJ2-2, with a possible D match to TRBD1 (6 bases). Germline CDR1 SEHNR, CDR2 FQNEAQ (reference sequence). There are 14 residues in the CDR3.